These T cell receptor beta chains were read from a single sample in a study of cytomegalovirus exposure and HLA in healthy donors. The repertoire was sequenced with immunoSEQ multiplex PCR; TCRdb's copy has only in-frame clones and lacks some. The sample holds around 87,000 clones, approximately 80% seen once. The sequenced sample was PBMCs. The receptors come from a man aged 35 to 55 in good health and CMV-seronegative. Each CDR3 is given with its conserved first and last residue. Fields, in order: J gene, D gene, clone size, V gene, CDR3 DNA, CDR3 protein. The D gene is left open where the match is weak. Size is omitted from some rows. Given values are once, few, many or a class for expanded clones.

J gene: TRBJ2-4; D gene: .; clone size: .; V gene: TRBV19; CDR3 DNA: TGTGCCAGTAGTATCCCCGGGTTGAAAAACATTCAGTACTTC; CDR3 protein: CASSIPGLKNIQYF
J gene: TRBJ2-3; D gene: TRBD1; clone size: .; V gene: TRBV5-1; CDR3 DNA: TGCGCCAGCAGCGCCCGACAGGGGTACACAGATACGCAGTATTTT; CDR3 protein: CASSARQGYTDTQYF
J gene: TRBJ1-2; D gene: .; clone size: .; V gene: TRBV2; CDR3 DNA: TGTGCCGGCACGCCTCAGGGTACCTATGGCTACACCTTC; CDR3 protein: CAGTPQGTYGYTF
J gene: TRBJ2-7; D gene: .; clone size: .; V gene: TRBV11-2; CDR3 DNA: TGTGCCAGCAGCAGAGGAACAGGGTCCTACGAGCAGTACTTC; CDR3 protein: CASSRGTGSYEQYF
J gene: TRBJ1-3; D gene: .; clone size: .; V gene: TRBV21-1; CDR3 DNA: TGTGCCAGCAGCATGACAGGACCTGGAAACACCATATATTTT; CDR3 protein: CASSMTGPGNTIYF
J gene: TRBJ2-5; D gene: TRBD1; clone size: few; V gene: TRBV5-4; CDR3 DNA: TGTGCCAGCAGCGAGGGACAGGCAGAGACCCAGTACTTC; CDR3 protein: CASSEGQAETQYF
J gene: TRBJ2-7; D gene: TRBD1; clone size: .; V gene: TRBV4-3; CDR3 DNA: TGCGCCAGCAGACGCACCGGGACAGGGGGCGACGAGCAGTACTTC; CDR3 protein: CASRRTGTGGDEQYF
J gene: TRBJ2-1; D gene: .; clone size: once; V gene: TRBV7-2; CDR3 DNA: TGTGCCAGCAGCCCAATGGCGGCGGGGGCCAATGAGCAGTTCTTC; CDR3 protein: CASSPMAAGANEQFF
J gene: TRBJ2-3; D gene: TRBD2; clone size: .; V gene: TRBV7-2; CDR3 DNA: TGTGCCAGCAGCTTAGCGGGGGGGGATACGCAGTATTTT; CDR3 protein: CASSLAGGDTQYF
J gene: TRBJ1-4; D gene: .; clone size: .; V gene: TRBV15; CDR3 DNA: TGTGCCACCAGCAGAGTCGGAGGAAATGAAAAACTGTTTTTT; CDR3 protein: CATSRVGGNEKLFF
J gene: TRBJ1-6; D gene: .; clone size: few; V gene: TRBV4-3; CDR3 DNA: TGCGCCAGCAGCCAAGGGGGGGGTTGGAGAGAAGCCTCCTATAATTCACCCCTCCACTTT; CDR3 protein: CASSQGGGWREASYNSPLHF
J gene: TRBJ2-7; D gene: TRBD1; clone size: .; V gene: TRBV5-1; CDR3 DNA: TGCGCCAGCGGAGCTGCCGGGACAGGAGCTTACGAGCAGTACTTC; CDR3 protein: CASGAAGTGAYEQYF
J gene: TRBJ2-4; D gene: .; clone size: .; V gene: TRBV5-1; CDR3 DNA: TGCGCCAGCAGCTTGGCAGGGGAAAACATTCAGTACTTC; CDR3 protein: CASSLAGENIQYF
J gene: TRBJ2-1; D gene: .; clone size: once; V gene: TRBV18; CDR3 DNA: TGTGCCAGCTCACCTCAGATCTACAATGAGCAGTTCTTC; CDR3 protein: CASSPQIYNEQFF
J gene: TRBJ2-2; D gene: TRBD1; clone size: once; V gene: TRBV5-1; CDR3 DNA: TGCGCCAGCAGTCGCGAATGGACAGGGACCGGGGAGCTGTTTTTT; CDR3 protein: CASSREWTGTGELFF
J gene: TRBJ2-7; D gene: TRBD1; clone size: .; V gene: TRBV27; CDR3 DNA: TGTGCCAGCAGTTTAACAGGGGGCTCCTACGAGCAGTACTTC; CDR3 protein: CASSLTGGSYEQYF
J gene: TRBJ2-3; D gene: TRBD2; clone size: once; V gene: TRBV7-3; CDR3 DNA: TGTGCCAGCAGCATAGCCGGGGGGGGGCCCGCAGATACGCAGTATTTT; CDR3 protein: CASSIAGGGPADTQYF
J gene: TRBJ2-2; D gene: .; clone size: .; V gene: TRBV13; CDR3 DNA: TGTGCCAGCAGCTCGCGGGGATCTACCGGGGAGCTGTTTTTT; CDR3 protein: CASSSRGSTGELFF
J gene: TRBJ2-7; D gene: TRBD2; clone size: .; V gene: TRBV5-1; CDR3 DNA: TGCGCCAGCAGCTTCGAACCGGGACTAGCGGTCCTGGAGCAGTACTTC; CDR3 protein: CASSFEPGLAVLEQYF
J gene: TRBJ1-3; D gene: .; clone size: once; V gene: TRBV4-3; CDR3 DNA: TGCGCCAGCAGCCAAGATCTTTTGTTCTCTGGAAACACCATATATTTT; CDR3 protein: CASSQDLLFSGNTIYF
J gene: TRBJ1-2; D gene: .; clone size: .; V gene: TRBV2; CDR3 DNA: TGTGCCACCACCACCGGTGAGGGTGACTACACCTTC; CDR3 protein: CATTTGEGDYTF
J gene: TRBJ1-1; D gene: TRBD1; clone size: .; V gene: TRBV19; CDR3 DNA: TGTGCCAGTAGTATGCGACAGGGCGTGTTGCCTGAAGCTTTCTTT; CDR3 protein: CASSMRQGVLPEAFF
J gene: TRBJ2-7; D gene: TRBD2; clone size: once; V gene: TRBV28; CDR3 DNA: TGTGCCAGCAGTTTAGGTCTAGCGGGGGGGGAGCAGTACTTC; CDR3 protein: CASSLGLAGGEQYF
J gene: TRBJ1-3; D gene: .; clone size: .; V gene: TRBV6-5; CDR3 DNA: TGTGCCAGCAGTTACATCGGACAGAACTCTGGAAACACCATATATTTT; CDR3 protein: CASSYIGQNSGNTIYF
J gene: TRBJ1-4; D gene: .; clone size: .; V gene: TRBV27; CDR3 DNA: TGTGCCAGCAGTTGGGGGGGCCTATCAGCTAATGAAAAACTGTTTTTT; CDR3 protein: CASSWGGLSANEKLFF
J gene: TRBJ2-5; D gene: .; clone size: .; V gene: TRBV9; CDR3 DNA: TGTGCCAGCAGCGTAGCAGTGGGAGCAGAGACCCAGTACTTC; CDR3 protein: CASSVAVGAETQYF
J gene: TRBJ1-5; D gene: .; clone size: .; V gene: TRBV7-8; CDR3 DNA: TGTGCCAGCAGAGGGGGAGTTGGGCAGCCCCAGCATTTT; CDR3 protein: CASRGGVGQPQHF
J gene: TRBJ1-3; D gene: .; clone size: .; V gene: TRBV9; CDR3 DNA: TGTGCCAGCAGCGTTCTAACCGGGCCCAGGGGCACCATATATTTT; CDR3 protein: CASSVLTGPRGTIYF
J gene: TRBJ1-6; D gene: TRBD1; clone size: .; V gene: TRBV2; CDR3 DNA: TGTGCCAGCAGTGCTTCAGCAGGGGGCTATAATTCACCCCTCCACTTT; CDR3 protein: CASSASAGGYNSPLHF
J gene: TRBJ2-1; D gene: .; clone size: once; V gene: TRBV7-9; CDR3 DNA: TGTGCCAGCAGCTTAGTAGATGAGCAGTTCTTC; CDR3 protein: CASSLVDEQFF
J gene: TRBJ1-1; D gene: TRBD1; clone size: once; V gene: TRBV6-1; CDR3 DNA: TGTGCCAGCAGTGCAACAGGGGGCACTGAAGCTTTCTTT; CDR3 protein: CASSATGGTEAFF
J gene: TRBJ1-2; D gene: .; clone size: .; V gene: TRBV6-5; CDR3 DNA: TGTGCCAGCAGTTACTCGTGGTCGGAGAGGTATGGCTACACCTTC; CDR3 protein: CASSYSWSERYGYTF
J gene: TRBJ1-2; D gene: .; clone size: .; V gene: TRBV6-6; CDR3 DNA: TGTGCCAGCAGCCCCGGGACAATTTTC; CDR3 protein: CASSPGTIF
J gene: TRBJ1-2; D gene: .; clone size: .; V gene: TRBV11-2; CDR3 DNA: TGTGCCAGCAGCTTAGAATCAGGGGACTATGGCTACACCTTC; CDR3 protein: CASSLESGDYGYTF
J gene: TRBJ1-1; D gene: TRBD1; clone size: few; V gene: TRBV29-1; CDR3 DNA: TGCAGCGGCGTCCCGGGACAGGGGGCCGTAACTTTCTTT; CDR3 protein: CSGVPGQGAVTFF
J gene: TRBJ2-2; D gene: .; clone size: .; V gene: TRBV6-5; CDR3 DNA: TGTGCCAGCAGTAACGGACTCGACACCGGGGAGCTGTTTTTT; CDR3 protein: CASSNGLDTGELFF
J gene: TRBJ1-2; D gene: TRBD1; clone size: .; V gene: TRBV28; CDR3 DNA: TGTGCCAGCAGTGGCCGGGACAGGGGGTACTATGGCTACACCTTC; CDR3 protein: CASSGRDRGYYGYTF
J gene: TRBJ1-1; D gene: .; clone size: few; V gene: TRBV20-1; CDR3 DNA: TGCAGTGCTGGACTACAGGCTGAAGCTTTCTTT; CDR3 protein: CSAGLQAEAFF
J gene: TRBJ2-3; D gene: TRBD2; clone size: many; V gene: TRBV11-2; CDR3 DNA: TGTGCCAGCAGCTTATCGGGGGGGGCCCCAGATACGCAGTATTTT; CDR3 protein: CASSLSGGAPDTQYF
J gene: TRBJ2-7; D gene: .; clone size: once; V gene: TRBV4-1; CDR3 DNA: TGCGCCAGCAGCCAAGAGCCAGGGATGTCCTACGAGCAGTACTTC; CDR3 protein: CASSQEPGMSYEQYF
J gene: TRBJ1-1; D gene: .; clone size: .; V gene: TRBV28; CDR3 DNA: TGTGCCAGCAGTTTATTTCGGGCAGGGGTGTCTGAAGCTTTCTTT; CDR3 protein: CASSLFRAGVSEAFF
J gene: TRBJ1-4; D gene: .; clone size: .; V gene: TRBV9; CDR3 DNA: TGTGCCAGCAGCGTAGGCGGATCAACTAATGAAAAACTGTTTTTT; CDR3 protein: CASSVGGSTNEKLFF
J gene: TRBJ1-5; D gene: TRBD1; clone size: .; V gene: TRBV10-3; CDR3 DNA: TGTGCCATCAGTACCCAGGGGGACCAGCCCCAGCATTTT; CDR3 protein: CAISTQGDQPQHF
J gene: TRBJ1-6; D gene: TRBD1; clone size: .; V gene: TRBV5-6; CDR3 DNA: TGTGCCAGCAGCTTAGGACAGGGAGGGTCACCCCTCCACTTT; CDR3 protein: CASSLGQGGSPLHF
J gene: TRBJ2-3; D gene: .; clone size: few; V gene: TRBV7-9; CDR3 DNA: TGTGCCAGCAGCCCCCGAGGCCCAGATACGCAGTATTTT; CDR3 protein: CASSPRGPDTQYF
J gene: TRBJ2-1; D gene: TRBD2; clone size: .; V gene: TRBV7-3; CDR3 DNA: TGTGCCAGCAGCTTAACCCCCACGACTAGCGGGGGGCCTAGCTCCTACAATGAGCAGTTCTTC; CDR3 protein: CASSLTPTTSGGPSSYNEQFF
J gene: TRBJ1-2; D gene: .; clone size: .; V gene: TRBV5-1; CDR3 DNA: TGCGCCAGCAGCTTGCTCGGGCAGGAGGGCGGCTACACCTTC; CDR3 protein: CASSLLGQEGGYTF
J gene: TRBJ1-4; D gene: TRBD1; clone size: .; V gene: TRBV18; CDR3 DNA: TGTGCCAGCTCACCAGAGACAGGGGACGAAAAACTGTTTTTT; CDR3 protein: CASSPETGDEKLFF